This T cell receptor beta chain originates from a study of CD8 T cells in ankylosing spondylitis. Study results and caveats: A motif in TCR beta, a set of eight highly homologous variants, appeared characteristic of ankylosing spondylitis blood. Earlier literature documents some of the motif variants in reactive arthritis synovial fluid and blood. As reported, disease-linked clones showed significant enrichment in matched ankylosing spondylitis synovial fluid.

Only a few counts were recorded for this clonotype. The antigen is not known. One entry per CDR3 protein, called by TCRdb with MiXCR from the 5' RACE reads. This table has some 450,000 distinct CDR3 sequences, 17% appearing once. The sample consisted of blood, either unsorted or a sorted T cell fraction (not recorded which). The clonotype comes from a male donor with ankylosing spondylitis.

CDR3 region: CASSLEWSDNEKLFF. In nucleotides, the CDR3 is TGTGCCAGCAGCTTAGAGTGGTCGGATAATGAAAAACTGTTTTTT. The chain joins TRBV7-2 to TRBJ1-4; no reliable D call. The germline V and J ends were trimmed by 1 base and 4 bases, with 10 bases remaining between them. This CDR3 contains 15 residues. Germline V gives CDR1 SGHTA, CDR2 FQGNSA.